This T cell receptor beta chain is from a study of T cell repertoires in cytomegalovirus infection. Study conclusions and caveats: HLA-C-restricted CMV clonotypes gave the most frequent clonotype in two of eight donors. Identification of carriers of CMV plus the relevant HLA was performed using cumulative public TCR beta family frequency.

The CDR3 length is 15 residues. The junction had 9 bases not matched to a gene; V was cut back by 5 bases and J by 6 bases. CDR1 SGHTA and CDR2 FQGNSA come from the germline V gene. The table lists this clonotype with many counts. Its antigen remains unidentified. Each CDR3 protein is one row after TCRdb ran MiXCR on the reads. The sample lists more than 75,000 distinct CDR3 sequences; 3% to 4.5% were seen once. The sequence was obtained from a human donor in good health (CMV status not recorded). Some clones in this sample may be carry-over from other donors' samples. The rearrangement joins TRBV7-2 to TRBJ1-2; 10 positions match TRBD1. The specimen was PBMCs. The CDR3 DNA sequence: TGTGCCAGCAGCCTCCCAGGGGACAGGGGTGATGGCTACACCTTC. This translates into CASSLPGDRGDGYTF.